This T cell receptor (beta chain) was obtained from a study of regulatory T cells in long-lasting Graves disease. Study-wide findings and caveats: TRBV28 was favored in persistent disease, as were TRBJ1-2 and TRBJ2-5. TCR diversity was lower in persistent than newly diagnosed Graves' disease.

Details on this clonotype: The antigen is not known.

Sequencing libraries for TCR beta were prepared with iRepertoire HTBI primers and Arm-PCR of CDR3 regions. TCRdb itself ran the multiplex PCR reads through MiXCR, one entry per CDR3 protein. The profile shows hundreds of thousands of distinct CDR3 sequences, around 20% of them singletons. V shed 6 bases, J shed 8 bases, and the junction held 7 bases outside the gene matches. The CDR3 spans 12 residues. CDR1 and CDR2 (germline): DFQATT, SNEGSKA (reference sequence). Time point defined: persistent/refractory GD, antithyroid drugs over 5 years with positive TRAb. PBMC RNA was the source of the TCR library. All patients originated from an endocrinology department located in Xi'an, China.

This sample comprised peripheral blood mononuclear cells (PBMCs), obtained when the disease was refractory, from a patient treated with antithyroid drugs. The sequence derives from a female donor with Graves disease. V and J are TRBV20-1 and TRBJ2-4; 7 bases match TRBD1. Written as DNA, the CDR3 is TGCAGTGCGCCCAACAGGGGTGACATTCAGTACTTC. Translation gives CSAPNRGDIQYF.